The present TCR beta chain was sequenced within a study of blood T cell repertoires in COVID-19. Study-wide context: The samples span acute and convalescent COVID-19 from the United States, Italy and Spain.

Original analysis: Estimation of nucleated cell counts was performed using reference gene primer amplification. The repertoire was sequenced with immunoSEQ multiplex PCR; TCRdb's copy has only in-frame clones and lacks some. That table furnishes V, J and clone size, whereas the DNA furnished D and trimming. The sample records about 120,000 clones, over 75% being singletons. Trimming pared 2 bases from V and 4 bases from J, leaving 4 bases between. This CDR3 is built from 12 residues. From germline, CDR1 is LGHDT and CDR2 YNNKEL (reference sequence). V usage is TRBV3-1 (or the pseudogene TRBV3-2) and J usage is TRBJ2-3; D gene unclear. The specimen was peripheral blood. This clonotype was sampled from a man in his sixties with acute or convalescent COVID-19. CDR3 sequence: CASSQLADTQYF. CDR3 nucleotides: TGTGCCAGCAGCCAACTAGCAGATACGCAGTATTTT.